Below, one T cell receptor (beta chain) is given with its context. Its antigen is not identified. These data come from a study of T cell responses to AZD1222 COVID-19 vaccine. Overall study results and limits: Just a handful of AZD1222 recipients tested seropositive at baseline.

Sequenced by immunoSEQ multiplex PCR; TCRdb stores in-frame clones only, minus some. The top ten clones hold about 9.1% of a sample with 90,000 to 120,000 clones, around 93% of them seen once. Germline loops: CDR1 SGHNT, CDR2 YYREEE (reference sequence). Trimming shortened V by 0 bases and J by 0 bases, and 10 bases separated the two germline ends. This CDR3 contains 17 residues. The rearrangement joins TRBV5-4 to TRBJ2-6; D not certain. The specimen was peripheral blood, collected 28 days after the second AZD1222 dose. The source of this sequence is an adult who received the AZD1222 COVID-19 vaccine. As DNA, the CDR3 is TGTGCCAGCAGCTTGGGACATCCAACCTCTGGGGCCAACGTCCTGACTTTC. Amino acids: CASSLGHPTSGANVLTF.